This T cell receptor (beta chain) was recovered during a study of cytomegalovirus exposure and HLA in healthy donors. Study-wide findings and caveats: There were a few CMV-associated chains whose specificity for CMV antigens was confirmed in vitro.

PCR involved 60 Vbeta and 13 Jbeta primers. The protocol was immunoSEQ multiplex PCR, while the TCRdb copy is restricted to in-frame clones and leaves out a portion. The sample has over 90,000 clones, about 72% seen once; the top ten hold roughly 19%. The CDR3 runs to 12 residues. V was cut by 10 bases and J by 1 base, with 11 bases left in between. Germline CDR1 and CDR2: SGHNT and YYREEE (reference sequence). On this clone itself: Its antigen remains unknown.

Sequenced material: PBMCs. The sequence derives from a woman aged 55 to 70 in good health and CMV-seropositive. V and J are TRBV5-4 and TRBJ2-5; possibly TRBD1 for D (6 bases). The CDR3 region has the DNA TGTGCCTCCGGACAGCCCCAAGAGACCCAGTACTTC. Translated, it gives CASGQPQETQYF.